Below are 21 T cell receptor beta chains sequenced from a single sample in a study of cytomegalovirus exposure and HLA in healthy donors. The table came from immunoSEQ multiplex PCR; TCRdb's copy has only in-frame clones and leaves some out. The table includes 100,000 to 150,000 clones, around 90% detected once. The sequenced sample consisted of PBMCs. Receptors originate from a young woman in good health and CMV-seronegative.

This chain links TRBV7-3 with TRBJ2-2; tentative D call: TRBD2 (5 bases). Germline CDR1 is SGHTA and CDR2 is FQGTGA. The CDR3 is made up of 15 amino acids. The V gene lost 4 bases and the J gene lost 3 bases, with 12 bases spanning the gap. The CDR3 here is CASSSRSGDTGELFF. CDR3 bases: TGTGCCAGCAGCTCCAGGTCCGGGGACACCGGGGAGCTGTTTTTT.

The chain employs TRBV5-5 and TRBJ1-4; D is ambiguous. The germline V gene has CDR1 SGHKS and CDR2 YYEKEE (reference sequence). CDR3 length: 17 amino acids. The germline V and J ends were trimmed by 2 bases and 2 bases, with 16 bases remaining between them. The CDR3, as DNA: TGTGCCAGCAGCTTTCGACGGTCCGCGCGGACTAATGAAAAACTGTTTTTT. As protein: CASSFRRSARTNEKLFF.

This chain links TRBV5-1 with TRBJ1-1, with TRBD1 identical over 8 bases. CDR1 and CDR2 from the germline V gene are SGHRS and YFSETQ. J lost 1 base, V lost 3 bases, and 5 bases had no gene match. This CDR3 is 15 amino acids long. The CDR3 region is CASSYHRGENTEAFF. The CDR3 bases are TGCGCCAGCAGCTACCACAGGGGGGAGAACACTGAAGCTTTCTTT. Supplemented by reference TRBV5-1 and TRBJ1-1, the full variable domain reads KAGVTQTPRYLIKTRGQQVTLSCSPISGHRSVSWYQQTPGQGLQFLFEYFSETQRNKGNFPGRFSGRQFSNSRSEMNVSTLELGDSALYLCASSYHRGENTEAFFGQGTRLTVV.

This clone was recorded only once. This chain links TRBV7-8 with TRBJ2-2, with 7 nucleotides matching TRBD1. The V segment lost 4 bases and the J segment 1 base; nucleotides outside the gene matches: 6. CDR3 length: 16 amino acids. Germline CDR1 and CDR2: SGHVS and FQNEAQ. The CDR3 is CASSSPGQMNTGELFF. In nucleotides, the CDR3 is TGTGCCAGCAGCTCCCCGGGACAGATGAACACCGGGGAGCTGTTTTTT.

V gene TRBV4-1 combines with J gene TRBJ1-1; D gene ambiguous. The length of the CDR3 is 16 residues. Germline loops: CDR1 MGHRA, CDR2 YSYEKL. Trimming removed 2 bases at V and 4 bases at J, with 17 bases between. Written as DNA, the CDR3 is TGCGCCAGCAGCCAACCCCTTTCGGGGATGGGCACTGAAGCTTTCTTT. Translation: CASSQPLSGMGTEAFF.

CDR3 coding DNA: TGCGCCAGCAGTCCCACACTACTAGCGGGGGGTCCAAATGAGCAGTTCTTC. Translation: CASSPTLLAGGPNEQFF. The rearrangement links TRBV10-1 to TRBJ2-1; 12 bases are shared with TRBD2. Germline V gene data show CDR1 as WNHNN and CDR2 as SYGVQD (reference sequence). This CDR3 region has 17 residues. The J segment lost 7 bases and the V segment lost 5 bases, leaving 12 bases of the junction unmatched.

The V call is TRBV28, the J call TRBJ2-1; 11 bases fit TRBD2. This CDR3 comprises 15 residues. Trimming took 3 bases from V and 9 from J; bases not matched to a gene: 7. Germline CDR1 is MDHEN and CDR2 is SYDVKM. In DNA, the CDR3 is TGTGCCAGCAGTTTCCGACGACTAGCGGGATCTGAGCAGTTCTTC. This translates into CASSFRRLAGSEQFF.

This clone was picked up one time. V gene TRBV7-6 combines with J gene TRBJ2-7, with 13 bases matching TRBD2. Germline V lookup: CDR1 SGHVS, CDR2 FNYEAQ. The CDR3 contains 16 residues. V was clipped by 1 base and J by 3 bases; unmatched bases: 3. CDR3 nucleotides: TGTGCCAGCAGCTTAGGGGGACTAGCGGGGTACTACGAGCAGTACTTC. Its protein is CASSLGGLAGYYEQYF.

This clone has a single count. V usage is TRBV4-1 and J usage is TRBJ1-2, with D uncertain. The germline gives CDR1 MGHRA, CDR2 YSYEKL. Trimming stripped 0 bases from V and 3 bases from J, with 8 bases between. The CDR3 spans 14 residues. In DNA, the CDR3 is TGCGCCAGCAGCCAAGAGCCGGGGTACTATGGCTACACCTTC. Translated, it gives CASSQEPGYYGYTF.

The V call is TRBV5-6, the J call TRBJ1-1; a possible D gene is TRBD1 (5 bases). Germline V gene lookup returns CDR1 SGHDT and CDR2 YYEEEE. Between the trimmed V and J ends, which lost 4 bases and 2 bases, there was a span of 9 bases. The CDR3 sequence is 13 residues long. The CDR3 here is CASSADSNTEAFF. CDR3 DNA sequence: TGTGCCAGCAGCGCCGACAGTAACACTGAAGCTTTCTTT.

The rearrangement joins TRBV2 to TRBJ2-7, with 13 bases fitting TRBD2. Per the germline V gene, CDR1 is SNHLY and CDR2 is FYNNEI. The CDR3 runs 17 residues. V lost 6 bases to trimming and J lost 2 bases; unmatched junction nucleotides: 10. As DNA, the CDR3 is TGTGCCAGCAGAGAGACTAGCGGGAGGCCATTCACCTACGAGCAGTACTTC. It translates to CASRETSGRPFTYEQYF. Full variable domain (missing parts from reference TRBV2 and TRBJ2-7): EPEVTQTPSHQVTQMGQEVILRCVPISNHLYFYWYRQILGQKVEFLVSFYNNEISEKSEIFDDQFSVERPDGSNFTLKIRSTKLEDSAMYFCASRETSGRPFTYEQYFGPGTRLTVT.

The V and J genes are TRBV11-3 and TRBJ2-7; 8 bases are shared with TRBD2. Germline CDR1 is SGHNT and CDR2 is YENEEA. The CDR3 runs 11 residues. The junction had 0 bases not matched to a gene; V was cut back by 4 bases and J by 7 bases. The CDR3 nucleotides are TGTGCCAGCAGCTCGGGGGGGGAGCAGTACTTC. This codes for CASSSGGEQYF.

The CDR3 bases are TGTGCCAGCAGCCGGGGACTAGCGGATACTAGCACAGATACGCAGTATTTT. Translating gives CASSRGLADTSTDTQYF. The rearrangement joins TRBV11-3 to TRBJ2-3, with 11 bases matching TRBD2. The CDR3 has 17 residues. The germline CDR1 and CDR2 sequences are SGHNT and YENEEA. The V segment lost 5 bases and the J segment 0 bases; nucleotides outside the gene matches: 7.

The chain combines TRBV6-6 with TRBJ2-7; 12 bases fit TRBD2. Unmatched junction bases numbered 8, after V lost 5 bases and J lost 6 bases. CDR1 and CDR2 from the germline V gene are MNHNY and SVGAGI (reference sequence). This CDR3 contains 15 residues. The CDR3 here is CASSLRLAGVGEQYF. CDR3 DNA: TGTGCCAGCAGTCTCCGACTAGCGGGAGTAGGCGAGCAGTACTTC.

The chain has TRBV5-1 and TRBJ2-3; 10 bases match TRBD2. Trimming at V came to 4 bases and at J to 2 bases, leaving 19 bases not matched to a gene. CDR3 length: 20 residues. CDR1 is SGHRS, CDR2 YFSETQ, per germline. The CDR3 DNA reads TGCGCCAGCAGCCCAAGATTTAGTCTAGCGGGAGCCCGAATCACAGATACGCAGTATTTT. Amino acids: CASSPRFSLAGARITDTQYF.

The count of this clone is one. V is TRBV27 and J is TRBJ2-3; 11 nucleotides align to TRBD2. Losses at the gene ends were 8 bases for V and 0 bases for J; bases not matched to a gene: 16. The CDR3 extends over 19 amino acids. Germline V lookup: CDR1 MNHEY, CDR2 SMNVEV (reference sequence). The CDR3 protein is CASQGGLAGGFSSTDTQYF. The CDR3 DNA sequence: TGTGCCAGCCAAGGGGGGCTAGCGGGAGGATTCTCTAGCACAGATACGCAGTATTTT.

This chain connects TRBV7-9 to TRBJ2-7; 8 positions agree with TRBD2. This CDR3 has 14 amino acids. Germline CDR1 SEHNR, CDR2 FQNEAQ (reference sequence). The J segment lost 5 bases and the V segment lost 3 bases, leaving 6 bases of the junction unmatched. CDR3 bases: TGTGCCAGCAGCTTCTCGGGACTAGTCGACGAGCAGTACTTC. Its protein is CASSFSGLVDEQYF.

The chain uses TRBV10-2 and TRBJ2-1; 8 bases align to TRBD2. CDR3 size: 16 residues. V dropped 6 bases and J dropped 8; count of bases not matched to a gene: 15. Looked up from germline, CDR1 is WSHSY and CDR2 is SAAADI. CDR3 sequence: CASSSRVGGRWDEQFF. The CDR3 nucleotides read TGCGCCAGCAGCTCTAGGGTGGGCGGGAGGTGGGATGAGCAGTTCTTC.

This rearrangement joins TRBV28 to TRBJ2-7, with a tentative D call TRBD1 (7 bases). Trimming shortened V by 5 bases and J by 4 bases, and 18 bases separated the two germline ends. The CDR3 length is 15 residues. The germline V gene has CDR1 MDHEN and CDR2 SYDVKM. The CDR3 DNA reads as TGTGCCAGCAGTCCCCAGGAGGGGGCGCGGTACGAGCAGTACTTC. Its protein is CASSPQEGARYEQYF.

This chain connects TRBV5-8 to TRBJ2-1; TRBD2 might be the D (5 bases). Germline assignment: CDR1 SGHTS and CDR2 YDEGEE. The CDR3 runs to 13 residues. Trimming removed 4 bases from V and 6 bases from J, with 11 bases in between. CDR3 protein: CASSNGLTNEQFF. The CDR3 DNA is TGTGCCAGCAGCAACGGACTGACCAATGAGCAGTTCTTC.

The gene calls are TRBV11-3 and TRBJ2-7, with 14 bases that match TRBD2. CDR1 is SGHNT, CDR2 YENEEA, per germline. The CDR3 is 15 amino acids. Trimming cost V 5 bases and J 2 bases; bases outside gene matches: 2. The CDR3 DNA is TGTGCCAGCAGCCCGGGACTAGCGGGAGCCTACGAGCAGTACTTC. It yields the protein CASSPGLAGAYEQYF.